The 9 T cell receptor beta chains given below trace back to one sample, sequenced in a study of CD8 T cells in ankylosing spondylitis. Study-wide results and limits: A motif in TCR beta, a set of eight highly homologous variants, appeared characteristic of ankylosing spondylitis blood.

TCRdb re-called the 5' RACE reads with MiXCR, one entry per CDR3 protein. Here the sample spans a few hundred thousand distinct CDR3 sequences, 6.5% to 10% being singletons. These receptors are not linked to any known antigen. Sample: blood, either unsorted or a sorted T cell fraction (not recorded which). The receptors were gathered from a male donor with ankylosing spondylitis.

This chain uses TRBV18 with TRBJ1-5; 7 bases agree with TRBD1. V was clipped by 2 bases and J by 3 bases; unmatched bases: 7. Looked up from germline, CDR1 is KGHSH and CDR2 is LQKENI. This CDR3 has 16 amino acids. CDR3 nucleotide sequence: TGTGCCAGCTCACCAAAGGAGGGGGCCGTCAATCAGCCCCAGCATTTT. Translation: CASSPKEGAVNQPQHF.

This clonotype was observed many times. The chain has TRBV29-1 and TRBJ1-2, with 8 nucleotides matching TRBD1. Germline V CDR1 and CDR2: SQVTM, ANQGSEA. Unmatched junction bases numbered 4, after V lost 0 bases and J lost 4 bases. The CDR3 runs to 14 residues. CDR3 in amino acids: CSVEDAGGAYGYTF. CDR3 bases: TGCAGCGTTGAAGACGCAGGGGGCGCCTATGGCTACACCTTC.

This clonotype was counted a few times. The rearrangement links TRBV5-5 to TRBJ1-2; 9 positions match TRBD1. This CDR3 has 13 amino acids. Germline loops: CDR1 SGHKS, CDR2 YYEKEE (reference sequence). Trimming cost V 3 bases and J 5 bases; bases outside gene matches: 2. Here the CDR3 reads CASSWTGDYGYTF. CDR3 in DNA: TGTGCCAGCAGCTGGACAGGGGATTATGGCTACACCTTC.

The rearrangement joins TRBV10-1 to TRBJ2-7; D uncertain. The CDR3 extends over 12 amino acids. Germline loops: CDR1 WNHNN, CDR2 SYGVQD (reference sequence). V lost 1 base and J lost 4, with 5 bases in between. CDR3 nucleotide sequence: TGCGCCAGCAGTGAGTTGGGATACGAGCAGTACTTC. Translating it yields CASSELGYEQYF.

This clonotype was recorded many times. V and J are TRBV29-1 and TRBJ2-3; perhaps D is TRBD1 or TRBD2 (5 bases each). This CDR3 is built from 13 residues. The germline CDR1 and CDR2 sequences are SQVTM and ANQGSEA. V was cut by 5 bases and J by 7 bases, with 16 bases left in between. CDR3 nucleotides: TGCAGCGTTATTCGCGCAGGGACGAATACGCAGTATTTT. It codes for CSVIRAGTNTQYF.

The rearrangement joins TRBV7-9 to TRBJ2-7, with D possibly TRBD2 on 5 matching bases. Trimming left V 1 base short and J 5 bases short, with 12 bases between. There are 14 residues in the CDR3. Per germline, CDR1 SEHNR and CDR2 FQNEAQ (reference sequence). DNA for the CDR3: TGTGCCAGCAGCTTAGGTAGCCTCGGGGACGAGCAGTACTTC. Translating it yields CASSLGSLGDEQYF.

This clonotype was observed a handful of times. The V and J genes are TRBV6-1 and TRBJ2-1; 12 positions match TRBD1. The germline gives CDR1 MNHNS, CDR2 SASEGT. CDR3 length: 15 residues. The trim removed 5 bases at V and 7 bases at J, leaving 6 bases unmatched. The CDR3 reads CASSKPGQGANEQFF. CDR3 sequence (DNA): TGTGCCAGCAGTAAACCGGGACAGGGGGCGAATGAGCAGTTCTTC.

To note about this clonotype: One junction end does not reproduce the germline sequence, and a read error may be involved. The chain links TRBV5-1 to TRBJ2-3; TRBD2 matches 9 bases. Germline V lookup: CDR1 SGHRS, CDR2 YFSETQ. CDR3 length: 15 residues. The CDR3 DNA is TGCACCAGCAGGGGGACTAGCAGCGTCACAGATACGCAGTATTTT. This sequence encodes CTSRGTSSVTDTQYF.

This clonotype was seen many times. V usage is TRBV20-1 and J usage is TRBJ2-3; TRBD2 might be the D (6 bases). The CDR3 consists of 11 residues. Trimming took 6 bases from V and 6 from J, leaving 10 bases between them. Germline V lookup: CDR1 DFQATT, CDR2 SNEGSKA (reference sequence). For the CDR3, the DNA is TGCAGTGCGACCCGGGGGGATACGCAGTATTTT. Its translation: CSATRGDTQYF.